This T cell receptor beta chain was retrieved from a study of T cell repertoires in cytomegalovirus infection. At the level of the study: In the study, CMV epitopes included recently identified HLA-C-restricted and well-studied HLA-B-restricted ones.

This clonotype was counted a few times. Its specificity is unknown. Findings and caveats of the study: CMV carriers having the relevant HLA were flagged by cumulative public TCR beta family frequency.

TCRdb reprocessed the reads with MiXCR, giving one entry per CDR3 protein. The sample comprises a few hundred thousand distinct CDR3 sequences, almost 30% of which are singletons, and 20% rests with the top ten. The source of this sequence is a human donor in good health (CMV status not recorded). Some clones in this sample may be carry-over from other donors' samples. This specimen was cultured PBMCs, taken from culture after CMV antigen stimulation.

The CDR3 nucleotides read TGTGCCAGCAGTTTCCGGACAGATGGGAATAATCAGCCCCAGCATTTT. Protein sequence: CASSFRTDGNNQPQHF. The chain combines TRBV27 with TRBJ1-5; perhaps TRBD1 as D (6 bases). Germline V gives CDR1 MNHEY, CDR2 SMNVEV (reference sequence). V gave up 3 bases and J gave up 4 bases, with 16 bases separating them. The CDR3 is 16 residues long.